This T cell receptor (beta chain) was identified in a study of early T cells in non-severe SARS-CoV-2 infection. Looking at the study overall: Sequenced bulk RNA came from whole blood that was unsorted, and chains were unpaired.

This clonotype was counted at least ten times. Its antigen is currently unknown. General study findings and limits: Database matching using VDJdb favored anti-spike CD8 responses, with private and CD4 specificities left missing.

Unique molecular identifiers were attached to individual cDNA molecules. Each CDR3 protein gets one entry after TCRdb re-called the 5' RACE reads with MiXCR. The data contain around 25,000 distinct CDR3 sequences, about 5.5% of them singletons. The specimen was whole blood. The TCR originated in an adult who was a healthcare worker with PCR-confirmed SARS-CoV-2 infection or an uninfected control (not recorded which).

The CDR3 sequence is CSILAGGNRQYF. As DNA, the CDR3 is TGCAGCATCCTAGCGGGGGGGAACAGACAGTACTTC. This chain connects TRBV29-1 to TRBJ2-7, with TRBD2 matching over 12 bases. Germline lookup yields CDR1 SQVTM and CDR2 ANQGSEA. The CDR3 is made up of 12 amino acids. V lost 8 bases, J lost 10 bases, and 9 bases stayed unmatched.